This T cell receptor beta chain was recovered during a study of PD-L1 blockade in urothelial cancer. For the study at large: Enrolled patients had been treated previously with 0 to 3 chemotherapy regimens.

CDR3 length: 15 residues. Germline lookup yields CDR1 SGDLS and CDR2 YYNGEE. The V end lost 0 bases, the J end lost 5 bases, and 12 bases lay between the germline ends. TCRdb's copy holds only in-frame clones and misses some; the assay was immunoSEQ multiplex PCR. The sample includes around 40,000 clones, around 88% of them seen just once. The chain links TRBV9 to TRBJ1-5; a weak D match, TRBD1 (6 bases). This receptor was identified in a man in his sixties with urothelial cancer. The sample consisted of PBMCs, taken around atezolizumab (anti-PD-L1) treatment. The CDR3 spells CASSVEGAGDQPQHF. The CDR3 DNA sequence: TGTGCCAGCAGCGTAGAAGGGGCAGGGGATCAGCCCCAGCATTTT.